This is a list of T cell receptor beta chains from one sample in a study of CD8+ T cells in alopecia areata. Assay: immunoSEQ multiplex PCR; the TCRdb copy retains only in-frame clones and omits some. The sample shows approximately 210,000 clones, around two fifths of them seen only once. Sequences were derived from CD4+ T cells sorted from blood, sampled at roughly week 36, from a patient treated with tofacitinib. The receptors were sampled from a human donor with alopecia areata. Each CDR3 is given with its conserved first and last residue.

CASSAQGTLSGYTF	TRBJ1-2	TRBV9
CSVSTSGSQETQYF	TRBJ2-5	TRBV29-1
CASSLEALRETQYF	TRBJ2-5	TRBV7-2
CASRAASGTTGELFF	TRBJ2-2	TRBV7-3
CSVGRGSENTGELFF	TRBJ2-2	TRBV29-1
CASSTHHGSPGRTGELFF	TRBJ2-2	TRBV11-2
CAWRGSGTAIYEQYF	TRBJ2-7	TRBV30
CASSSTLRQRPTDTQYF	TRBJ2-3	TRBV5-1
CASSLGLALETQYF	TRBJ2-5	TRBV11-2
CASSLSESPKQFF	TRBJ2-1	TRBV27
CASSPPGTKSPQHF	TRBJ1-5	TRBV18
CASSPRLSGANVLTF	TRBJ2-6	TRBV7-9
CATSRDPGASGSTDTQYF	TRBJ2-3	TRBV15
CAISMDAGNTGELFF	TRBJ2-2	TRBV10-3
CASSQVSGVEGYGYTF	TRBJ1-2	TRBV4-3
CASSSKMINTEAFF	TRBJ1-1	TRBV9
CASSVVTDTQYF	TRBJ2-3	TRBV9
CASSLFGQGLSYEQYF	TRBJ2-7	TRBV7-3
CSVEGGSKNIQYF	TRBJ2-4	TRBV29-1
CASSWRGYGYTF	TRBJ1-2	TRBV5-8
CASSLDPSALNTEAFF	TRBJ1-1	TRBV5-4
CASSRTREQYF	TRBJ2-7	TRBV14
CASSPRRGANVLTF	TRBJ2-6	TRBV11-2
CATSRDRAPVYEQYF	TRBJ2-7	TRBV15
CASRLRVGSTGIPGELFF	TRBJ2-2	TRBV27